This T cell receptor (beta chain) originates from a study of shared clonotypes between healthy human individuals (dated by TCRdb to about 2020). As for the study more broadly: A few men and two women, aged 18 to 49 years, made up the cohort. For each donor, CD4 naive and CD4 memory were each run on three plates, CD8 naive on two plates, and CD8 memory on one plate. To estimate repertoire size and how much clonotype sharing occurs between individuals, the study deeply sequenced the blood TCR repertoires of five healthy adults. Different laboratories and diverse techniques were used to prepare libraries and sequence TCR repertoires, to increase sequencing depth and limit assay-specific biases. Leukapheresis yielded between about 0.94 and 10 billion PBMCs per donor.

Using the deep immunoSEQ assay, multiplex PCR amplified TCR CDR3 regions from genomic DNA. Genomic DNA extracted from each cell subset was distributed evenly over all wells of several immunoSEQ 96-well plates, and each plate served as one replicate. Each replicate PCR for sorted subsets received around 210 ng genomic DNA, equal to roughly 29,000 T cell genomes. The purified libraries were quantified using a Qubit 3.0 fluorometer, sized with a Bioanalyzer 2100, and then quantified again using the KAPA Library Quantification kit. Every immunoSEQ 96-well plate was sequenced on a separate single-read 150-cycle Illumina NextSeq 550 flow cell. On the authors' methods: Because the immunoSEQ output held only junctional sequences and lacked quality scores, the filtering could not match the filtering applied to full-length reads. To assign V/J genes and CDR3, sequences were annotated using PyIR, a Python wrapper for IgBLAST v1.9, with IMGT germline references. Reads were removed for weak V/J assignments (E-value above 1e-6), missing CDR3, stop codons, out-of-frame junctions, or ambiguous translated residues. V3J clonotypes were defined as sequences sharing the same inferred V gene, J gene, and CDR3 amino acid sequence. To compute the percentage overlap between repertoires, the number of shared unique clonotypes was divided by the size of the smaller repertoire. Three approaches were used to assess repertoire richness: RTK rarefaction, the Chao1 estimator, and Recon v2.1 estimates of unobserved clonotypes. Generation probabilities for all TCRbeta clonotypes obtained by the gDNA method from a few donors were computed using OLGA. What TCRdb holds here is the immuneACCESS table cut down to in-frame rearrangements. Part of the clones is not present; checked against another copy, under half of the missing clones reflect an unresolved V gene, and the others are unexplained. From that table come the V and J calls and clone size; the DNA was used to work out D and trimming. The sample table lists about 2.2 million clones, around 93% of them with a count of one. The ten largest clones take up approximately 1.7% of the sample.

Ends trimmed: V by 4 bases, J by 4 bases; bases unmatched to a gene: 18. Its CDR3 holds 20 amino acids, cysteine through phenylalanine. CDR3 DNA only is kept here, 60 bases in frame from base 1. The germline V gene specifies SGHDN as CDR1 and FVKESK as CDR2. CD8 naive samples were CD45RO-negative cells positively selected for CCR7, giving a CD45RA+CCR7+ population that excluded TemRA cells. The donors were healthy, HIV-negative adults who had no recently reported acute infections or vaccinations. Every donor was a Caucasian adult residing in Nashville, Tennessee, USA. Blood was collected by leukapheresis, and PBMCs were isolated by Ficoll-Histopaque density gradient centrifugation and then cryopreserved in liquid nitrogen vapor phase. Purity and quantity of every magnetically sorted T cell population were checked by analytical flow cytometry. Genomic DNA was isolated from each sorted fraction and quantified by UV absorbance on a Nanodrop 2000c.

Study-wide findings and limitations: Across a handful of donors, approximately 4.6% of naive CD4, roughly 3.4% of naive CD8, roughly 2.3% of memory CD4, and approximately 0.4% of memory CD8 clonotypes were shared. The genetic and exposure-history diversity represented was limited by the small number of donors. Even with the large sequencing depth, rarefaction of the sorted-subset datasets indicated that sequencing was incomplete. Only blood was sampled, and tissue TCR repertoires likely differ from those in blood. Pairwise subsampling led to the expectation that sequencing depth would affect the degree of clonotype sharing among donors. Higher generation probabilities were observed for clonotypes shared by all four sorted-subset donors than for non-shared clonotypes. Naive subsets generally had larger estimated clonotype richness than memory subsets did.

In regard to this clone: Its antigen is still unknown. No much larger clone exists at a distance of one base, and base qualities are not known.

This receptor chain uses TRBV14 and TRBJ2-1; a stretch of 11 junction bases matches TRBD2. This TCR was sampled from a man between 18 and 29 years old in good health. Some clones in this sample may be carry-over from other donors' samples. Sequencing was done on a sample of naive CD8+ T cells from PBMCs. Read against the paper, the sample's cell subset or site label means: CD45RA+CCR7+. Read as DNA, the sequence is TGTGCCAGCAGCCTAGGAGACAGGGTTCTGGGACTAGCGGAGTACAATGAGCAGTTCTTC. This is translated as CASSLGDRVLGLAEYNEQFF.